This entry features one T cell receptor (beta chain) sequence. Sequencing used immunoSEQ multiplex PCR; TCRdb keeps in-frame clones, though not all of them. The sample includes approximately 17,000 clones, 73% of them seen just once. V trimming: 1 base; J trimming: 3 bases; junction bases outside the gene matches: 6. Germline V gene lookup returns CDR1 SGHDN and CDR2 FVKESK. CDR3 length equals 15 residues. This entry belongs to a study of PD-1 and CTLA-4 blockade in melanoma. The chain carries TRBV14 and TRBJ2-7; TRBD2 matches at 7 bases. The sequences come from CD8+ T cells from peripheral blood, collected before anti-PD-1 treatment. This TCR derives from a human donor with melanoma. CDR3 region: CASSQVRREVYEQYF. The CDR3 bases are TGTGCCAGCAGCCAAGTCAGACGGGAGGTCTACGAGCAGTACTTC.